The rows below give T cell receptor beta chains drawn from one sample of a study of vaccination effects on CD4 cells after COVID-19. Their antigen targets remain unknown. Profiling relied on immunoSEQ multiplex PCR, and the TCRdb table lists in-frame clones only, not all of them. The repertoire has about 16,000 clones, approximately 70% of them found once; the top ten carry about 10%. The sample in question was CD4+ T cells from PBMCs cultured with SARS-CoV-2 spike peptides, obtained after COVID-19 vaccination. The receptors stem from a human donor who received a COVID-19 vaccine. CDR3s include the opening cysteine and the closing phenylalanine or tryptophan.

V gene: TRBV7-9; J gene: TRBJ2-1; CDR3 protein: CASSLLGLANEQFF
V gene: TRBV27; J gene: TRBJ2-1; CDR3 protein: CASKSGNYNEQFF
V gene: TRBV28; J gene: TRBJ2-1; CDR3 protein: CASRYGAGGPRTYNEQFF
V gene: TRBV28; J gene: TRBJ1-1; CDR3 protein: CASRTGSEAFF
V gene: TRBV11-2; J gene: TRBJ2-1; CDR3 protein: CASSSLQGARNEQFF
V gene: TRBV6-8; J gene: TRBJ2-5; CDR3 protein: CASSYLKSSKGRGEETQYF
V gene: TRBV11-2; J gene: TRBJ2-7; CDR3 protein: CASSFSSGTYEQYF
V gene: TRBV7-2; J gene: TRBJ2-5; CDR3 protein: CASSAPRTAVGETQYF
V gene: TRBV7-2; J gene: TRBJ1-1; CDR3 protein: CASSLAMGGQAAFF
V gene: TRBV7-6; J gene: TRBJ2-6; CDR3 protein: CASSRSGTGANVLTF
V gene: TRBV7-2; J gene: TRBJ1-2; CDR3 protein: CASSSTQGTLGGYTF
V gene: TRBV2; J gene: TRBJ2-5; CDR3 protein: CASRGTAQETQYF
V gene: TRBV29-1; J gene: TRBJ2-2; CDR3 protein: CSVDTSNTGELFF
V gene: TRBV5-1; J gene: TRBJ2-3; CDR3 protein: CASSKDSGNTDTQYF
V gene: TRBV9; J gene: TRBJ2-1; CDR3 protein: CASSVAFSGGGEQFF
V gene: TRBV28; J gene: TRBJ1-3; CDR3 protein: CASSLLRGQGRNTIYF
V gene: TRBV21-1; J gene: TRBJ1-6; CDR3 protein: CASSKEQVDSPLHF
V gene: TRBV28; J gene: TRBJ1-6; CDR3 protein: CASSLRGSYNSPLHF
V gene: TRBV6-1; J gene: TRBJ1-2; CDR3 protein: CASSEAPGTNYGYTF
V gene: TRBV30; J gene: TRBJ2-7; CDR3 protein: CAWSRTAVEQYF
V gene: TRBV30; J gene: TRBJ1-2; CDR3 protein: CAWSVRLGGAPDGYTF
V gene: TRBV19; J gene: TRBJ1-6; CDR3 protein: CASSQRDRGRGNSPLHF
V gene: TRBV7-9; J gene: TRBJ1-3; CDR3 protein: CASSLDRAVNTIYF
V gene: TRBV6-5; J gene: TRBJ2-7; CDR3 protein: CASSRDRAYEQYF
V gene: TRBV24-1; J gene: TRBJ2-3; CDR3 protein: CATSDFRQGITDTQYF
V gene: TRBV19; J gene: TRBJ1-5; CDR3 protein: CASSSGGAPQHF
V gene: TRBV28; J gene: TRBJ2-3; CDR3 protein: CASSLGTGGNTQYF